The clone carrying this TCR beta chain has only a few counts. Its antigen is still unknown. Next came a second PCR, run for about 7 to 12 cycles, which used a sample-barcoded 5' primer along with a J-beta primer mix. TCRdb ran MiXCR on the 5' RACE reads and lists one entry per CDR3 protein. The data show around 520,000 distinct CDR3 sequences, about 26% seen once. Peripheral blood from each donor was collected in a volume of about 9.9 milliliters. CDR3 length equals 16 residues. The germline V gene encodes CDR1 DFQATT and CDR2 SNEGSKA (reference sequence). Trimming at V came to 1 base and at J to 3 bases, leaving 9 bases not matched to a gene. This entry comes from a study of blood T cells in healthy people across ages. General study results and limits: Long-lived donors had more naive CD4+ cells and higher diversity than aged donors.

The sample was also reused in another study, on T cells of mothers and their children. That work contributes: The TCR beta CDR3 read count exceeded 8 million for each mother and was approximately 3 million for each child.

The genes are TRBV20-1 and TRBJ2-1; TRBD2 agrees at 7 bases. The material sequenced was blood. The clonotype comes from a boy younger than 10 in good health. The CDR3 reads CSARVSVGGGYNEQFF. In DNA, the CDR3 is TGCAGTGCTAGAGTATCTGTGGGCGGGGGCTACAATGAGCAGTTCTTC.